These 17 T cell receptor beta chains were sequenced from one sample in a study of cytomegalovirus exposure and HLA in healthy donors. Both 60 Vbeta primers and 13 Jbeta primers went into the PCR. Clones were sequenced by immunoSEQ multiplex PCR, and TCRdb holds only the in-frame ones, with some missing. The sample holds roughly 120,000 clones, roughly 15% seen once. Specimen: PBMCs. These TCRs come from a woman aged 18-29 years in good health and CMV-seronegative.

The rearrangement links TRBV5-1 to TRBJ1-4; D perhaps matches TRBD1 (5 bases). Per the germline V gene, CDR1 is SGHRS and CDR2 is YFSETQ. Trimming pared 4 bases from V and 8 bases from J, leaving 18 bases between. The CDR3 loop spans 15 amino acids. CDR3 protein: CASSPEGERREKLFF. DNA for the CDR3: TGCGCCAGCAGCCCCGAAGGGGAACGTAGGGAAAAACTGTTTTTT.

CDR3 coding DNA: TGTGCCACCAGCAGAGTTGCGGCTAGCACAGATACGCAGTATTTT. This codes for CATSRVAASTDTQYF. V usage is TRBV15 and J usage is TRBJ2-3; D gene uncertain. Trimming took off 1 base at V and 0 bases at J, with 8 bases between the two ends. The CDR3 is made up of 15 amino acids. In germline, CDR1 is LNHNV, CDR2 YYDKDF (reference sequence).

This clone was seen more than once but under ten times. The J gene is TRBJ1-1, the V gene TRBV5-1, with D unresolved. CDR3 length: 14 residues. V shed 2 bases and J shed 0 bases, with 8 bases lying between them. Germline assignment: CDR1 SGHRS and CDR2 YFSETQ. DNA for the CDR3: TGCGCCAGCAGCTTACCGGGATTGAACACTGAAGCTTTCTTT. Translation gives CASSLPGLNTEAFF.

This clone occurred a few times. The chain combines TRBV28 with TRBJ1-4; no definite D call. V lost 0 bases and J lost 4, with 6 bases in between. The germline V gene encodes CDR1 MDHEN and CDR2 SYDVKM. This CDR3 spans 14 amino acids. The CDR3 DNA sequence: TGTGCCAGCAGTTTATGGCAGGATAATGAAAAACTGTTTTTT. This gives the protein CASSLWQDNEKLFF.

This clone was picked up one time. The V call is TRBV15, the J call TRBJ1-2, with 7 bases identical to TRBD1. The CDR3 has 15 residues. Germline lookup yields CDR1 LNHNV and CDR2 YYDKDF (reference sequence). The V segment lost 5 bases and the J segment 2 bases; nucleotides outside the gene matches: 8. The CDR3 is CATSQTSGQNYGYTF. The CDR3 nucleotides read TGTGCCACCAGCCAAACTTCGGGACAGAACTATGGCTACACCTTC.

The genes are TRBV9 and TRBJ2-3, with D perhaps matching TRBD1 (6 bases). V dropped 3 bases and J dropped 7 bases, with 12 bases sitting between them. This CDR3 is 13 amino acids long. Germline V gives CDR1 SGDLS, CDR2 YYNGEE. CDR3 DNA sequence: TGTGCCAGCAGCGGGACAGCCGACTATACGCAGTATTTT. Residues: CASSGTADYTQYF.

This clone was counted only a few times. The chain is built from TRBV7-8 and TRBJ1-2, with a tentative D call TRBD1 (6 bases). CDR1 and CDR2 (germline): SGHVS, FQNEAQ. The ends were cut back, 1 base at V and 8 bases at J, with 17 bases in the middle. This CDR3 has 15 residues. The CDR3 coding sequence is TGTGCCAGCAGCTTAGTCGGGGGGCCGGCGTTAGGCTACACCTTC. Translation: CASSLVGGPALGYTF.

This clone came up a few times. Written as DNA, the CDR3 is TGTGCCAGCAGCGTAGAGCCCCGGGTTTCCTTCTACGAGCAGTACTTC. This gives the protein CASSVEPRVSFYEQYF. V is TRBV9 and J is TRBJ2-7; D is uncertain. Per the germline V gene, CDR1 is SGDLS and CDR2 is YYNGEE. V was shortened by 0 bases and J by 3 bases, with 16 bases between the two germline ends. This CDR3 has 16 amino acids.

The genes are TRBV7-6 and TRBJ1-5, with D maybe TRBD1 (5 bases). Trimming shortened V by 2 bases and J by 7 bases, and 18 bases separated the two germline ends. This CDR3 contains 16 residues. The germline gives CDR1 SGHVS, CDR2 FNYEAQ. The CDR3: CASSLHVGHLSQPQHF. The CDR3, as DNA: TGTGCCAGCAGCTTACATGTAGGACACCTAAGCCAGCCCCAGCATTTT.

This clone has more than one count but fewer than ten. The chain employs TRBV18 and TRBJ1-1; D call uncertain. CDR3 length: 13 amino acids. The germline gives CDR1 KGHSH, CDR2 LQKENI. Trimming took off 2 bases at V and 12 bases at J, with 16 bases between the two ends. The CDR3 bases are TGTGCCAGCTCACCAATGGGAGGGCCCCACACTTTCTTT. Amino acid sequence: CASSPMGGPHTFF.

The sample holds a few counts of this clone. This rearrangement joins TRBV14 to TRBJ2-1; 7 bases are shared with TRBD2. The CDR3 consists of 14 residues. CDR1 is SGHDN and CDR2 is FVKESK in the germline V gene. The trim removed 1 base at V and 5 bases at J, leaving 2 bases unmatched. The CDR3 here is CASSQGGLHNEQFF. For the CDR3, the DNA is TGTGCCAGCAGCCAAGGGGGACTACACAATGAGCAGTTCTTC.

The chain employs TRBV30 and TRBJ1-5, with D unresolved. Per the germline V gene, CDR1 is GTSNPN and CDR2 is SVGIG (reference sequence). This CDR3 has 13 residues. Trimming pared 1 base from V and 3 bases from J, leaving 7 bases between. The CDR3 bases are TGTGCCTGGAGTGGAGGTGACAATCAGCCCCAGCATTTT. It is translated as CAWSGGDNQPQHF. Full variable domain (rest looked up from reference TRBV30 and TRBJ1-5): SQTIHQWPATLVQPVGSPLSLECTVEGTSNPNLYWYRQAAGRGLQLLFYSVGIGQISSEVPQNLSASRPQDRQFILSSKKLLLSDSGFYLCAWSGGDNQPQHFGDGTRLSIL.

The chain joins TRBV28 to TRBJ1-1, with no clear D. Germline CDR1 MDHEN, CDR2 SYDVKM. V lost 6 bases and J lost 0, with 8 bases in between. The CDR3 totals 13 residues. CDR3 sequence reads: CASRARLNTEAFF. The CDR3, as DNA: TGTGCCAGCAGAGCGAGGCTGAACACTGAAGCTTTCTTT.

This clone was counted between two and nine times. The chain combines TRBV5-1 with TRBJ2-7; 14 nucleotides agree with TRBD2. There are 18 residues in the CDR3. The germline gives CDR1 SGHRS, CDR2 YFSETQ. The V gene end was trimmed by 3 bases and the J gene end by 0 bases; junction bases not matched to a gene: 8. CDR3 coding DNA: TGCGCCAGCAGCTCAGGACTAGCGGGAGGCCCCGTCTCCTACGAGCAGTACTTC. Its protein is CASSSGLAGGPVSYEQYF.

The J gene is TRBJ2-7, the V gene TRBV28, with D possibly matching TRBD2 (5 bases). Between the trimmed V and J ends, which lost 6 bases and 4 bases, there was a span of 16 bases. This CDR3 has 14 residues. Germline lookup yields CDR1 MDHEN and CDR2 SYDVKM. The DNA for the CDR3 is TGTGCCAGCAGCCCAGAAAACCGGGGTTACGAGCAGTACTTC. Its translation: CASSPENRGYEQYF.

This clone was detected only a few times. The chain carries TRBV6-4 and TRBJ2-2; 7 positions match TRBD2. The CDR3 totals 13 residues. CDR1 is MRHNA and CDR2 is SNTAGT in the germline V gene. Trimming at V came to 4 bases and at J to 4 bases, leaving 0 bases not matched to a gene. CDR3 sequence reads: CASSVAGTGELFF. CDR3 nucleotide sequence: TGTGCCAGCAGTGTAGCGGGCACCGGGGAGCTGTTTTTT.

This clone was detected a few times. The CDR3 reads CASSVDTPQETQYF. As DNA, the CDR3 is TGTGCCAGCAGTGTTGACACCCCCCAAGAGACCCAGTACTTC. J is TRBJ2-5 and V is TRBV2; D uncertain. Germline V gene lookup returns CDR1 SNHLY and CDR2 FYNNEI. This CDR3 has 14 amino acids. The germline V and J ends were trimmed by 4 bases and 1 base, with 10 bases remaining between them.